The rows below give T cell receptor beta chains drawn from one sample of a study of cytomegalovirus exposure and HLA in healthy donors. Generated by immunoSEQ multiplex PCR, the TCRdb table keeps only in-frame clones and is missing some. The sample lists 200,000 or so clones, approximately 82% occurring once. Sequencing input: PBMCs. The receptor source for this set is a young woman in good health and CMV-seronegative. Each CDR3 is given with its conserved first and last residue. D genes are given only for firm matches. Clone sizes are given selectively: once, few, many, or a class where the clone is expanded.

j_call v_call d_call clone_size cdr3_nt cdr3_aa
TRBJ2-1 TRBV19 NA once TGTGCCAGTAGGACGAGTGGATACAATGAGCAGTTCTTC CASRTSGYNEQFF
TRBJ1-2 TRBV7-9 NA NA TGTGCCAGCAGCTCCGCCGCGGACGGGTTTTTTGGCTACACCTTC CASSSAADGFFGYTF
TRBJ2-3 TRBV2 TRBD1 few TGTGCCAGCAGGATCGACAGGGGAGGAGATACGCAGTATTTT CASRIDRGGDTQYF
TRBJ2-7 TRBV10-1 NA NA TGCGCCAGCATCAGGTACGGACTGCCAGGGGGGAACGAGCAGTACTTC CASIRYGLPGGNEQYF
TRBJ2-2 TRBV15 NA NA TGTGCCACCAGCAGAGCCCGTCCCAACGTGGCCGGGGAGCTGTTTTTT CATSRARPNVAGELFF
TRBJ2-7 TRBV30 TRBD2 NA TGTGCCTGGAGTCCCGGGGGGGGAGAGCAGTACTTC CAWSPGGGEQYF
TRBJ1-1 TRBV9 NA few TGTGCCAGCAGCGTAGCTCCAAACACTGAAGCTTTCTTT CASSVAPNTEAFF
TRBJ2-3 TRBV9 NA NA TGTGCCAGCAGCGATCGGATGCGGGATACGCAGTATTTT CASSDRMRDTQYF
TRBJ2-2 TRBV30 NA NA TGTGCCTGGAGTCCGCTAGGGACCGGGGAGCTGTTTTTT CAWSPLGTGELFF
TRBJ1-4 TRBV7-6 TRBD1 NA TGTGCCAGCAGCTCCGGACAGGGGAGGGAAAAACTGTTTTTT CASSSGQGREKLFF
TRBJ1-4 TRBV5-1 NA NA TGCGCCAGCCGAGCACTCACCTCTAATGAAAAACTGTTTTTT CASRALTSNEKLFF
TRBJ2-2 TRBV7-6 TRBD2 few TGTGCCAGCAGCTTTAGCGGGAGGACAAACACCGGGGAGCTGTTTTTT CASSFSGRTNTGELFF
TRBJ2-2 TRBV5-1 TRBD1 NA TGCGCCAGCAACCGACAGGGTATGGGAGTTCCCGGGGAGCTGTTTTTT CASNRQGMGVPGELFF
TRBJ2-7 TRBV29-1 NA once TGCAGCGTCTATCCGGCTGGGGGATACGAGCAGTACTTC CSVYPAGGYEQYF
TRBJ1-1 TRBV29-1 NA NA TGCAGCGTTGAAGACCCCCAGGTCCAAGAAGCTTTCTTT CSVEDPQVQEAFF
TRBJ2-7 TRBV7-3 NA NA TGTGCCAGCAGCCTCCGTCCGGCCCCCTACGAGCAGTACTTC CASSLRPAPYEQYF
TRBJ1-1 TRBV18 NA NA TGTGCCAGCTCACCGACAGCTAACACTGAAGCTTTCTTT CASSPTANTEAFF
TRBJ2-7 TRBV20-1 NA few TGCAGTGCTAGAGATCCCTACGAGCAGTACTTC CSARDPYEQYF
TRBJ2-3 TRBV6-1 NA NA TGTGCCAGCAGTGACGCTTCGGGAGAGGCATATACGCAGTATTTT CASSDASGEAYTQYF
TRBJ1-4 TRBV27 TRBD1 once TGTGCCAGCAGTTGGTTGGGGCAGGGGGATGAAAAACTGTTTTTT CASSWLGQGDEKLFF
TRBJ1-2 TRBV5-1 NA NA TGCGCCAGCAGCTTGGGGGCAGGGGCTAACTATGGCTACACCTTC CASSLGAGANYGYTF
TRBJ1-2 TRBV9 NA NA TGTGCCAGCAGCGGAGAGAGGTCTGGATATGGCTACACCTTC CASSGERSGYGYTF
TRBJ1-2 TRBV27 NA NA TGTGCCAGCAGTGCGTCGACAGCGCCCTATGGCTACACCTTC CASSASTAPYGYTF
TRBJ1-1 TRBV30 TRBD1 NA TGTGCCTGGGGGTCGGGACAGGGGGACGCTTTCTTT CAWGSGQGDAFF
TRBJ2-7 TRBV2 NA NA TGTGCCAGCAGAAGGACGGACCTCTCCTACGAGCAGTACTTC CASRRTDLSYEQYF
TRBJ1-1 TRBV30 TRBD1 NA TGTGCCTGGAAAGGAAGGACAGGGATAAACACTGAAGCTTTCTTT CAWKGRTGINTEAFF
TRBJ2-1 TRBV5-1 TRBD2 NA TGCGCCAGCAGCTTGGTGCGGGGGGGCTCCTACAATGAGCAGTTCTTC CASSLVRGGSYNEQFF
TRBJ1-2 TRBV2 NA NA TGTGCCAGCATAGGGGACGGCTATGGCTACACCTTC CASIGDGYGYTF
TRBJ2-1 TRBV5-1 TRBD1 NA TGCGCCAGCAGTCCGAGAGCAGGGGGCCTTGGTGAGCAGTTCTTC CASSPRAGGLGEQFF
TRBJ2-2 TRBV10-2 TRBD1 NA TGCGCCAGCAGTATGGGACAGGGCTACACCGGGGAGCTGTTTTTT CASSMGQGYTGELFF
TRBJ2-6 TRBV5-4 NA once TGTGCCAGCAGCTTGAGAGGGTCCGGGGCCAACGTCCTGACTTTC CASSLRGSGANVLTF
TRBJ1-2 TRBV2 NA once TGTGCCAGCAGCCAGGGGTTAGCCTATGGCTACACCTTC CASSQGLAYGYTF
TRBJ1-2 TRBV5-1 NA NA TGCGCCAGCAGCTTGACCCCGACAGTTTCCTATGGCTACACCTTC CASSLTPTVSYGYTF
TRBJ1-5 TRBV4-1 NA NA TGCGCCAGCAGCCAAGATATCACACCCTGGCGGACCCAGCATTTT CASSQDITPWRTQHF
TRBJ2-3 TRBV27 NA NA TGTGCCAGTGCGGGGTCAGATACGCAGTATTTT CASAGSDTQYF
TRBJ2-4 TRBV13 NA NA TGTGCCAGCAGCGCTGCGGGAATAGCCAAAAACATTCAGTACTTC CASSAAGIAKNIQYF
TRBJ2-1 TRBV2 NA NA TGTGCCACTTCTTTGGTGGCTGAGCAGTTCTTC CATSLVAEQFF
TRBJ2-1 TRBV7-3 NA NA TGTGCCAGCACCACCGCGGGGGCTTCCTACAATGAGCAGTTCTTC CASTTAGASYNEQFF
TRBJ1-4 TRBV15 NA NA TGTGCCACCAGCAGAGAGCGGACGCGAAAACTGTTTTTT CATSRERTRKLFF
TRBJ1-1 TRBV5-1 TRBD1 NA TGCGCCAGCAGCGCAGGACAGGGGATGAACACTGAAGCTTTCTTT CASSAGQGMNTEAFF